A selection of T cell receptor beta chains follows, all from one sample in a study of beta chain features in type 1 diabetes. The method was immunoSEQ multiplex PCR; TCRdb's version includes in-frame clones alone and lacks a portion of them. The table includes a few hundred thousand clones, around an eighth detected once. The sample comprised naive CD4+ T cells from blood. The source of these receptors is a woman in her late teens or twenties with type 1 diabetes. Both conserved end residues are part of each CDR3. D genes are given only for firm matches. Some rows mark clone size as missing; the rest say once, few, many or name a class of expanded clone.

D gene,V gene,J gene,clone size,CDR3 protein,CDR3 DNA
-,TRBV9,TRBJ2-5,-,CASSVGGQYQETQYF,TGTGCCAGCAGCGTAGGTGGTCAGTACCAAGAGACCCAGTACTTC
TRBD1,TRBV18,TRBJ1-5,few,CASSDRGVQPQHF,TGTGCCAGCTCCGACAGGGGGGTGCAGCCCCAGCATTTT
-,TRBV7-2,TRBJ1-2,few,CASRSEESGYTF,TGTGCCAGCAGGTCAGAGGAGAGCGGCTACACCTTC
-,TRBV19,TRBJ1-5,-,CASSRGGSNQPQHF,TGTGCCAGTAGTAGGGGCGGTAGCAATCAGCCCCAGCATTTT
-,TRBV9,TRBJ2-7,-,CASSLGQSHEQYF,TGTGCCAGCAGCCTTGGACAGTCCCACGAGCAGTACTTC
TRBD1,TRBV5-1,TRBJ2-3,-,CASSAPGQGATDTQYF,TGCGCCAGCAGCGCGCCGGGACAGGGGGCCACAGATACGCAGTATTTT
-,TRBV30,TRBJ2-1,-,CAWSVRQGTTLEQFF,TGTGCCTGGAGTGTCAGGCAGGGGACTACCCTTGAGCAGTTCTTC
TRBD2,TRBV15,TRBJ2-3,-,CATSVAGVTDTQYF,TGTGCCACCAGCGTAGCGGGGGTCACAGATACGCAGTATTTT
TRBD1,TRBV7-2,TRBJ2-2,few,CASSFGPGGTGELFF,TGTGCCAGCAGCTTCGGCCCAGGGGGCACCGGGGAGCTGTTTTTT
-,TRBV28,TRBJ1-5,few,CASSLYRIVNQPQHF,TGTGCCAGCAGTTTATACAGAATAGTGAATCAGCCCCAGCATTTT
-,TRBV15,TRBJ2-7,-,CATSPSRVFIYEQYF,TGTGCCACGAGCCCCTCACGGGTGTTCATCTACGAGCAGTACTTC
TRBD1,TRBV4-1,TRBJ1-2,few,CASSRAGTGGLGYTF,TGCGCCAGCAGCCGAGCAGGGACAGGGGGCCTTGGCTACACCTTC
-,TRBV4-3,TRBJ1-2,-,CASSQDRSGSWYGYTF,TGCGCCAGCAGCCAAGATCGGTCGGGTTCTTGGTATGGCTACACCTTC
-,TRBV10-3,TRBJ2-1,-,CAISPAPLGNEQFF,TGTGCCATCAGTCCCGCCCCCCTCGGCAATGAGCAGTTCTTC
TRBD1,TRBV25-1,TRBJ2-7,-,CASRGQGVFYEQYF,TGTGCCAGCCGGGGACAGGGGGTCTTCTACGAGCAGTACTTC
-,TRBV10-3,TRBJ2-5,few,CAISEPPGQGETQYF,TGTGCCATCAGTGAGCCCCCGGGGCAGGGGGAGACCCAGTACTTC
-,TRBV29-1,TRBJ2-2,-,CSVELGPRSTGELFF,TGCAGCGTTGAATTGGGCCCAAGATCCACCGGGGAGCTGTTTTTT
TRBD1,TRBV6-6,TRBJ1-2,-,CASSYTSSTGGYGYTF,TGTGCCAGCAGTTATACGTCGTCTACAGGGGGCTATGGCTACACCTTC
-,TRBV7-2,TRBJ2-7,-,CASSSLAEQYF,TGTGCCAGCAGCTCTTTAGCCGAGCAGTACTTC
-,TRBV11-3,TRBJ2-5,-,CATQGIQETQYF,TGTGCCACCCAGGGGATACAAGAGACCCAGTACTTC
TRBD1,TRBV18,TRBJ1-1,few,CASSPPARGHVGTEAFF,TGTGCCAGCTCACCACCGGCGAGGGGGCATGTCGGAACTGAAGCTTTCTTT